A selection of T cell receptor beta chains follows, all from one sample in a study of glioma-infiltrating T cells. One entry per CDR3 protein results from TCRdb running MiXCR on the multiplex PCR reads. In the table there are approximately 400,000 distinct CDR3 sequences, 41% of which are singletons. Source material: glioma tissue, nonneoplastic brain tissue, or PBMCs (not recorded which). These receptors all come from a human donor with low-grade glioma or glioblastoma, undergoing nonglioma brain surgery, or in good health (not recorded which). Both conserved end residues are part of each CDR3. D genes are given only for firm matches. Some rows have no size entry. The others give once, few or many, or a class for an expanded clone.

size,D,length,J,V,CDR3,DNA
-,-,14,TRBJ1-5,TRBV5-1,CASPKDKTYKPQHF,TGCGCCAGTCCAAAGGACAAGACTTATAAGCCCCAGCATTTT
-,TRBD1,16,TRBJ2-7,TRBV28,CASRPIKGAINYEQYF,TGTGCCAGCCGTCCCATTAAGGGGGCGATCAACTACGAGCAGTACTTC
-,TRBD1,17,TRBJ2-1,TRBV2,CASSGLMTGVVYNEQFF,TGTGCCAGCAGTGGGTTGATGACAGGGGTCGTCTACAATGAGCAGTTCTTC
few,-,14,TRBJ1-2,TRBV4-2,CASSQDRVGYGYTF,TGTGCCAGCAGCCAAGATCGGGTAGGCTATGGCTACACCTTC
-,-,12,TRBJ1-2,TRBV20-1,CSARTEGDGYTF,TGCAGTGCTCGGACAGAGGGTGATGGCTACACCTTC
many,TRBD1,14,TRBJ2-3,TRBV20-1,CSARRPGGTDTQYF,TGCAGTGCTAGAAGGCCAGGGGGAACAGATACGCAGTATTTT
-,-,11,TRBJ2-3,TRBV11-3,CASSLGQAQYF,TGTGCCAGCAGCTTAGGCCAGGCGCAGTATTTT
many,-,16,TRBJ2-1,TRBV15,CATSIAYPGFYNEQFF,TGTGCCACCAGCATCGCTTACCCGGGATTTTACAATGAGCAGTTCTTC
-,TRBD2,15,TRBJ2-1,TRBV5-1,CASSPSSGSHNEQFF,TGCGCCAGCAGCCCGTCTAGCGGGAGTCATAATGAGCAGTTCTTC
once,TRBD1,18,TRBJ1-5,TRBV20-1,CSARDRQGAVSGLQPQHF,TGCAGTGCTAGAGACCGACAGGGGGCCGTATCAGGTCTGCAGCCCCAGCATTTT
-,TRBD2,17,TRBJ2-2,TRBV6-6,CASSLTSGRMETGELFF,TGTGCCAGCAGTTTGACTAGCGGGAGGATGGAAACCGGGGAGCTGTTTTTT
many,TRBD2,16,TRBJ2-7,TRBV28,CASSPPTSGGPREQYF,TGTGCCAGCAGTCCCCCGACTAGCGGAGGGCCCCGCGAGCAGTACTTC
-,-,12,TRBJ2-3,TRBV19,CASSISEDTQYF,TGTGCCAGTAGTATCTCTGAGGATACGCAGTATTTT
many,TRBD2,16,TRBJ2-1,TRBV27,CASSLFGTRSANEQFF,TGTGCCAGCAGTTTATTCGGGACTAGAAGTGCAAATGAGCAGTTCTTC
many,TRBD2,15,TRBJ2-3,TRBV7-2,CASDLEVAGADTQYF,TGTGCCAGCGACCTCGAAGTAGCGGGAGCAGATACGCAGTATTTT
-,-,14,TRBJ2-1,TRBV7-9,CASLLARAYNEQFF,TGTGCCAGCCTATTAGCGAGAGCCTACAATGAGCAGTTCTTC
-,-,14,TRBJ2-1,TRBV28,CASSSGGPNNEKFF,TGTGCCAGTAGTTCGGGGGGCCCCAACAATGAGAAGTTCTTC
few,TRBD1,13,TRBJ2-7,TRBV4-3,CASSPRQGFEQYF,TGCGCCAGCAGCCCAAGACAGGGGTTCGAGCAGTACTTC
few,TRBD2,13,TRBJ2-1,TRBV28,CASGASGNGEQFF,TGTGCCAGCGGGGCTAGCGGGAACGGGGAGCAGTTCTTC
-,-,17,TRBJ2-7,TRBV28,CASSSPGERETPYEQYF,TGTGCCAGCAGTTCCCCAGGGGAAAGGGAAACACCCTACGAGCAGTACTTC
-,TRBD1,15,TRBJ2-5,TRBV7-6,CASSPGQGPVETQYF,TGTGCCAGCAGCCCAGGACAGGGTCCAGTAGAGACCCAGTACTTC
-,TRBD1,17,TRBJ1-5,TRBV4-1,CASSQGLSRGRNQPQHF,TGCGCCAGCAGCCAAGGATTATCAAGGGGGCGCAATCAGCCCCAGCATTTT
-,TRBD1,14,TRBJ2-1,TRBV20-1,CSARARDRGYEQFF,TGCAGTGCTAGAGCCCGGGACAGGGGTTACGAGCAGTTCTTC
many,-,14,TRBJ2-7,TRBV6-2/TRBV6-3,CASSQRGLSYEQYF,TGTGCCAGCAGTCAAAGAGGCCTGAGCTACGAGCAGTACTTC
many,TRBD1,14,TRBJ1-1,TRBV10-3,CAISSGQDNTEAFF,TGTGCCATCAGTTCGGGACAGGATAACACTGAAGCTTTCTTT
-,TRBD2,12,TRBJ2-7,TRBV7-8,CASSGGRDEQYF,TGTGCCAGCAGCGGCGGGAGGGATGAGCAGTACTTC
many,-,13,TRBJ2-1,TRBV6-2/TRBV6-3,CASSPRPKNEQFF,TGTGCCAGCAGCCCCAGACCCAAAAATGAGCAGTTCTTC
few,TRBD1,15,TRBJ2-1,TRBV7-9,CASSIPGQGQKEQFF,TGTGCCAGCAGCATACCGGGACAGGGACAAAAAGAGCAGTTCTTC
many,-,15,TRBJ2-1,TRBV27,CASRPFQGIRNEQFF,TGTGCCAGCAGGCCTTTCCAAGGGATACGCAATGAGCAGTTCTTC
-,-,16,TRBJ2-3,TRBV2,CASSGGWSVSTDTQYF,TGTGCCAGCAGTGGAGGATGGAGTGTTAGCACAGATACGCAGTATTTT
-,-,16,TRBJ1-2,TRBV29-1,CSVEESGQTFNYGYTF,TGCAGCGTTGAAGAGAGTGGACAGACATTTAACTATGGCTACACCTTC
-,TRBD2,16,TRBJ2-1,TRBV6-5,CASSSQLAGVHNEQFF,TGTGCCAGCAGTTCCCAACTAGCGGGAGTACACAATGAGCAGTTCTTC
many,TRBD1,15,TRBJ1-2,TRBV20-1,CSARSQDRGISGYTF,TGCAGTGCTAGATCTCAGGACAGGGGGATCAGTGGCTACACCTTC
-,-,21,TRBJ1-1,TRBV6-2/TRBV6-3,CASSYSSVVGDMQLQNTEAFF,TGTGCCAGCAGTTACTCGTCCGTGGTGGGGGACATGCAACTACAGAACACTGAAGCTTTCTTT
-,-,13,TRBJ2-7,TRBV6-6,CASSYGRLDEQYF,TGTGCCAGCAGTTACGGGAGGCTCGACGAGCAGTACTTC
many,-,13,TRBJ1-1,TRBV15,CATSPRQNTEAFF,TGTGCCACCAGCCCCCGGCAGAACACTGAAGCTTTCTTT
-,-,17,TRBJ1-5,TRBV7-6,CASSLALWKIPDQPQHF,TGTGCCAGCAGCTTAGCGCTCTGGAAGATCCCTGATCAGCCCCAGCATTTT